One and the same sample provided the 17 T cell receptor beta chains below, sequenced in a study of OX40 agonist ivuxolimab in advanced cancers. Data came from immunoSEQ multiplex PCR; TCRdb stores just in-frame clones and leaves some out. In the table there are some 45,000 clones, roughly nine tenths of which are singletons. Here the sequenced sample was CD4+ or CD8+ T cells sorted from blood, taken in a trial of the OX40 agonist ivuxolimab. These receptors were taken from an adult with an advanced solid tumor such as melanoma, head and neck, liver or kidney cancer.

This chain uses TRBV6-6 with TRBJ2-3, with 7 bases matching TRBD2. The V gene's germline CDR1 is MNHNY and CDR2 SVGAGI (reference sequence). After removal of 2 bases from V and 6 bases from J, the junction contained 5 bases not matched to a gene. CDR3 size: 14 residues. In DNA form, the CDR3 reads TGTGCCAGCAGTTACATCCGAGCGGGGGATACGCAGTATTTT. Translation gives CASSYIRAGDTQYF.

Remarks on this clone: Given a much more abundant clone one base away, this may be a read error. The chain carries TRBV28 and TRBJ2-1; the D is unclear. The CDR3 consists of 10 residues. Trimming took 2 bases from V and 9 from J, leaving 2 bases between them. Per the germline V gene, CDR1 is MDHEN and CDR2 is SYDVKM. DNA of the CDR3: TGTGCCAGCAGTTTAGGTGAGCAGTTCTTC. Amino acids: CASSLGEQFF.

The V call is TRBV27, the J call TRBJ2-1; tentatively, D is TRBD1 or TRBD2 (5 bases each). The CDR3 runs to 13 residues. V was trimmed by 6 bases and J by 7 bases, leaving 13 bases between them. CDR1 is MNHEY and CDR2 is SMNVEV in the germline V gene (reference sequence). The CDR3 spells CASSPGGINEQFF. The CDR3 bases are TGTGCCAGCAGCCCTGGGGGTATTAATGAGCAGTTCTTC.

The genes are TRBV7-9 and TRBJ2-7; the D is unclear. The CDR3 sequence is 13 residues long. CDR1 is SEHNR, CDR2 FQNEAQ, per germline (reference sequence). The V and J ends lost 6 bases and 0 bases respectively, with 9 bases between them. The CDR3 here is CASSQSVSYEQYF. The CDR3, as DNA: TGTGCCAGCAGTCAGTCAGTCTCCTACGAGCAGTACTTC.

The chain couples TRBV5-6 to TRBJ2-7, with D tentatively TRBD2 (5 bases). V was clipped by 4 bases and J by 2 bases, with 16 bases between them. Germline loops: CDR1 SGHDT, CDR2 YYEEEE. The CDR3 is 15 residues long. CDR3 residues: CASSQEETPPYEQYF. CDR3 nucleotides: TGTGCCAGCAGCCAGGAGGAGACACCCCCCTACGAGCAGTACTTC.

This chain uses TRBV15 with TRBJ1-3, with no clear D. The CDR3 is 12 residues long. Germline V gene sequence: CDR1 LNHNV, CDR2 YYDKDF (reference sequence). Trimming shortened V by 5 bases and J by 4 bases, and 6 bases separated the two germline ends. CDR3 DNA sequence: TGTGCCACCAGCCCGGGGGGAAACACCATATATTTT. It codes for CATSPGGNTIYF.

Turning to this clone: Sequence at one end of the junction differs from germline and may be a read error. The chain is built from TRBV7-7 and TRBJ1-6; D call uncertain. The CDR3 is 13 amino acids. Germline CDR1 is SSHAT and CDR2 is FNYEAQ (reference sequence). Written as DNA, the CDR3 is TGTGCTAGCAGCCTAGGACTGGGATCACCCCTCCACTTT. It yields the protein CASSLGLGSPLHF.

The CDR3 region is CASSYWVSRYEGNEQFF. CDR3 coding DNA: TGTGCCAGCAGCTACTGGGTGTCCCGATACGAGGGCAATGAGCAGTTCTTC. V and J are TRBV5-6 and TRBJ2-1; a possible D gene is TRBD2 (5 bases). There are 17 residues in the CDR3. V lost 3 bases and J 6 bases, leaving 22 bases between the germline ends. Per germline, CDR1 SGHDT and CDR2 YYEEEE.

This rearrangement joins TRBV5-6 to TRBJ1-1; weak D call: TRBD1 (5 bases). Germline CDR1 is SGHDT and CDR2 is YYEEEE. V gave up 4 bases and J gave up 4 bases, with 11 bases separating them. This CDR3 spans 13 amino acids. The CDR3 reads CASSVGQSTEAFF. Written as DNA, the CDR3 is TGTGCCAGCAGCGTAGGACAAAGCACTGAAGCTTTCTTT.

V gene TRBV9 combines with J gene TRBJ1-2; unclear D gene. Germline V gives CDR1 SGDLS, CDR2 YYNGEE. This CDR3 comprises 14 residues. V lost 3 bases, J lost 8 bases, and 17 bases lay in between. CDR3 protein: CASSEALKSHGYTF. CDR3 in DNA: TGTGCCAGCAGCGAGGCCCTTAAGAGTCACGGCTACACCTTC.

The chain uses TRBV4-2 and TRBJ2-1; 7 nucleotides match TRBD1. The germline V gene has CDR1 LGHNA and CDR2 YNFKEQ. CDR3 size: 15 residues. V was clipped by 1 base and J by 5 bases; unmatched bases: 5. The CDR3 sequence is CASSQAQGNHNEQFF. CDR3 DNA sequence: TGTGCCAGCAGCCAAGCACAGGGGAACCACAATGAGCAGTTCTTC.

The chain couples TRBV6-6 to TRBJ2-2; tentative D call: TRBD2 (6 bases). Trimming took off 6 bases at V and 5 bases at J, with 13 bases between the two ends. The CDR3 loop spans 14 amino acids. Per germline, CDR1 MNHNY and CDR2 SVGAGI (reference sequence). DNA of the CDR3: TGTGCCAGCAGCCTTTTGGGGGGTACCGGGGAGCTGTTTTTT. This codes for CASSLLGGTGELFF.

The gene calls are TRBV27 and TRBJ2-2, with no clear D. Germline loops: CDR1 MNHEY, CDR2 SMNVEV (reference sequence). Trimming took 7 bases from V and 4 from J, leaving 13 bases between them. This CDR3 has 14 residues. The CDR3 protein is CASNGRQGTGELFF. The CDR3 DNA reads as TGTGCCAGCAATGGCAGGCAAGGCACCGGGGAGCTGTTTTTT.

This chain joins TRBV7-9 and TRBJ1-5, with no clear D. Germline CDR1 is SEHNR and CDR2 is FQNEAQ (reference sequence). The germline V and J ends were trimmed by 3 bases and 3 bases, with 3 bases remaining between them. The CDR3 length is 12 residues. The CDR3 spells CASSLDNQPQHF. As DNA, the CDR3 is TGTGCCAGCAGCTTGGACAATCAGCCCCAGCATTTT.

This chain connects TRBV7-9 to TRBJ2-5, with 8 bases fitting TRBD2. The CDR3 sequence is 16 residues long. The germline V gene encodes CDR1 SEHNR and CDR2 FQNEAQ (reference sequence). V shed 2 bases, J shed 4 bases, and the junction held 9 bases outside the gene matches. CDR3 sequence: CASSLTAGGFGETQYF. The CDR3, as DNA: TGTGCCAGCAGCTTAACTGCGGGGGGTTTTGGAGAGACCCAGTACTTC.

In its sample, this clone was seen once. The chain carries TRBV27 and TRBJ1-6, with a weak D call TRBD1 (5 bases). The germline gives CDR1 MNHEY, CDR2 SMNVEV (reference sequence). Trimming left V 7 bases short and J 10 bases short, with 11 bases between. This CDR3 is 12 amino acids long. For the CDR3, the DNA is TGTGCCAGCACCCGGGGGGAATCACCCCTCCACTTT. It codes for CASTRGESPLHF.

The chain employs TRBV6-9 and TRBJ2-7; 7 bases are shared with TRBD1. Germline CDR1 and CDR2: MNHGY and SVAAGI. CDR3 length equals 12 residues. Trimming took 5 bases from V and 3 from J; bases not matched to a gene: 1. CDR3 DNA: TGTGCCAGCAGTCGGGACAGCTACGAGCAGTACTTC. This gives the protein CASSRDSYEQYF.